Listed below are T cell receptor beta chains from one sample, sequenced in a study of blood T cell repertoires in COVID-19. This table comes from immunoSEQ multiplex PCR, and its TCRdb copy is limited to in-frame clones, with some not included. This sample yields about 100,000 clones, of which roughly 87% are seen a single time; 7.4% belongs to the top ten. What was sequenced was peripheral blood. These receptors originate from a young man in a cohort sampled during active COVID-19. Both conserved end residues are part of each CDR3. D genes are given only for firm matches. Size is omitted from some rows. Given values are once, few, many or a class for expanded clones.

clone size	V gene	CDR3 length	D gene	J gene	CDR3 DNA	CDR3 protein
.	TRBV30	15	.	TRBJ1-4	TGTGCCTGGAGTGTAGAGTTGCAGGGATCCGAAAAACTGTTTTTT	CAWSVELQGSEKLFF
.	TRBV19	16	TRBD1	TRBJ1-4	TGTGCCAGTAGTCTGGACAGGTCGGCAACTAATGAAAAACTGTTTTTT	CASSLDRSATNEKLFF
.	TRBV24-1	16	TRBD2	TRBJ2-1	TGTGCCACCAGGGACTTGACTAGCCGACCCTACAATGAGCAGTTCTTC	CATRDLTSRPYNEQFF
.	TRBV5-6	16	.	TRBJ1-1	TGTGCCAGCAGCTCCCTTAACCGACAGCCGAACACTGAAGCTTTCTTT	CASSSLNRQPNTEAFF
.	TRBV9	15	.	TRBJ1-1	TGTGCCAGCAGCGTATCCCCATCCAGGTCCACTGAAGCTTTCTTT	CASSVSPSRSTEAFF
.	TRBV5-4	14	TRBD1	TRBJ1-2	TGTGCCAGCAGCCCAGGACAGGTCTCATATGGCTACACCTTC	CASSPGQVSYGYTF
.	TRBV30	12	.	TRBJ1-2	TGTGCCTGGAGTGGGAGAGGGTTTGGCTACACCTTC	CAWSGRGFGYTF
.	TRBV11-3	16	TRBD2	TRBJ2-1	TGTGCCAGCAGCTTAGCCGGGACTAGCGGCTACAATGAGCAGTTCTTC	CASSLAGTSGYNEQFF
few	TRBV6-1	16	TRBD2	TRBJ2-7	TGTGCCAGCAGTGGACTAGCGGGGGGCGGGTCCTACGAGCAGTACTTC	CASSGLAGGGSYEQYF
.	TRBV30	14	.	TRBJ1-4	TGTGCCTGGAGTTTCGTGACATTTAATGAAAAACTGTTTTTT	CAWSFVTFNEKLFF
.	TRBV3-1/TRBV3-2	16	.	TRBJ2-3	TGTGCCAGCAGCCAAGAGTTGGCGGACACCACAGATACGCAGTATTTT	CASSQELADTTDTQYF
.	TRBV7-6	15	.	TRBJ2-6	TGTGCCAGCAGACCTGCGGACTCTGGGGCCAACGTCCTGACTTTC	CASRPADSGANVLTF
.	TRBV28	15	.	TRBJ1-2	TGTGCCAGCAGTTTATTGCGACAGCCCATCTATGGCTACACCTTC	CASSLLRQPIYGYTF
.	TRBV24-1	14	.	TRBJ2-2	TGTGCCACCAGTGTTACGGACATGTACGGGGAGCTGTTTTTT	CATSVTDMYGELFF
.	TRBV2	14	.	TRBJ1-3	TGTGCCAGCAGAACAGGGTACTCTGGAAACACCATATATTTT	CASRTGYSGNTIYF
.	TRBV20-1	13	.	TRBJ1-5	TGCAGTGCTGGTGGGGGGGAGACTCAGCCCCAGCATTTT	CSAGGGETQPQHF
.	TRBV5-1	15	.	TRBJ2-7	TGCGCCAGCAGCCTCCGACAGGCGCCTTCCTACGAGCAGTACTTC	CASSLRQAPSYEQYF
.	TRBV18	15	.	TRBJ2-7	TGTGCCAGCTCACAAACCACAGGTGGGTCGTACGAGCAGTACTTC	CASSQTTGGSYEQYF
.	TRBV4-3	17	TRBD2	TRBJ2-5	TGCGCCAGCAGCCTGAGGGCTAGCGGGGGGGAAGCAGAGACCCAGTACTTC	CASSLRASGGEAETQYF
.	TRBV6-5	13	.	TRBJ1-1	TGTGCCAGCAGTTTTCGGACAGACACTGAAGCTTTCTTT	CASSFRTDTEAFF